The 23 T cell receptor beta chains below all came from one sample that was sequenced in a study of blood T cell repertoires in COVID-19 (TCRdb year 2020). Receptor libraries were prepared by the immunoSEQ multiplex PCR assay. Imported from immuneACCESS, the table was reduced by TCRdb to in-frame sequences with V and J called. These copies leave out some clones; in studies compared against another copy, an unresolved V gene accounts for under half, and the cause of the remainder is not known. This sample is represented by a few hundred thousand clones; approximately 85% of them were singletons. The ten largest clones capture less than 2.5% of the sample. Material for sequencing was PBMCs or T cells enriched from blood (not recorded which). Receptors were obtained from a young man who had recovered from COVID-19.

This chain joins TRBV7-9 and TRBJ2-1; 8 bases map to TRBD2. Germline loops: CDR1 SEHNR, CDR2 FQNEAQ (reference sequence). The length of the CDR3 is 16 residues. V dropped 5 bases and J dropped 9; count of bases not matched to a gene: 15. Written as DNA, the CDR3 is TGTGCCAGCAGCCCCATATCGGGGGGGGTCAGAACTGAGCAGTTCTTC. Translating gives CASSPISGGVRTEQFF.

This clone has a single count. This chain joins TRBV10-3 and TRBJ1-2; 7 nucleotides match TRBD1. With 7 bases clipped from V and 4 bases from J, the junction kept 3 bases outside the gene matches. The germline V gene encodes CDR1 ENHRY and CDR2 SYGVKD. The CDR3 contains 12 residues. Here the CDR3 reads CAIKGAGYGYTF. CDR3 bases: TGTGCCATCAAGGGGGCCGGCTATGGCTACACCTTC.

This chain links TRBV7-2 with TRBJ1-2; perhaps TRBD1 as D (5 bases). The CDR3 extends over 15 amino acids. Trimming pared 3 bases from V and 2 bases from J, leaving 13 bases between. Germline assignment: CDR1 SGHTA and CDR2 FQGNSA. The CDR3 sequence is CASSLGPGRNYGYTF. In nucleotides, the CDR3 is TGTGCCAGCAGCTTGGGACCGGGGAGGAACTATGGCTACACCTTC. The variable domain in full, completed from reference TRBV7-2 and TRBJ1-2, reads GAGVSQSPSNKVTEKGKDVELRCDPISGHTALYWYRQSLGQGLEFLIYFQGNSAPDKSGLPSDRFSAERTGGSVSTLTIQRTQQEDSAVYLCASSLGPGRNYGYTFGSGTRLTVV.

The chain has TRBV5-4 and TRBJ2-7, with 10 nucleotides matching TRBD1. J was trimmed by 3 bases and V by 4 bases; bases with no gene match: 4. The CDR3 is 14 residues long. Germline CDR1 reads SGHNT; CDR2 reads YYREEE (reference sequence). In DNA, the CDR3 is TGTGCCAGCAGCGAGGGACAGGGGCTCTACGAGCAGTACTTC. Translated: CASSEGQGLYEQYF.

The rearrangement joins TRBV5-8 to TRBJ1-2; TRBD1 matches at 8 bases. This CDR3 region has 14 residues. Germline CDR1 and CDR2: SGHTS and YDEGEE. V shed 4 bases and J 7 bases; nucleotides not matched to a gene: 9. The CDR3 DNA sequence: TGTGCCAGCAGCGCTACCAGGGGGCTGGCTGGCTACACCTTC. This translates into CASSATRGLAGYTF.

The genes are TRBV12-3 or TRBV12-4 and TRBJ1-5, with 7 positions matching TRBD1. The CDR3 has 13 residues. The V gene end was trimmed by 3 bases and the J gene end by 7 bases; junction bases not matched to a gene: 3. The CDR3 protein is CASSLTGQQPQHF. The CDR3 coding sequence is TGTGCCAGCAGTTTGACAGGGCAGCAGCCCCAGCATTTT.

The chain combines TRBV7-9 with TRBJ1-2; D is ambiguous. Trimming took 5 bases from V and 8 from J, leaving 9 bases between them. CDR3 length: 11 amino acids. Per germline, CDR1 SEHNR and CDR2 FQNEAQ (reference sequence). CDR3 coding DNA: TGTGCCAGCAGCCCGCAGTGGGGCTACACCTTC. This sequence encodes CASSPQWGYTF.

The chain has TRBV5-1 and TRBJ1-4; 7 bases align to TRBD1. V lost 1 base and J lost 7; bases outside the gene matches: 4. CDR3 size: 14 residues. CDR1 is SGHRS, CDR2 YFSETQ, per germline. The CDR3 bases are TGCGCCAGCAGCTTGAGGGGGCCCGGTGAAAAACTGTTTTTT. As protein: CASSLRGPGEKLFF.

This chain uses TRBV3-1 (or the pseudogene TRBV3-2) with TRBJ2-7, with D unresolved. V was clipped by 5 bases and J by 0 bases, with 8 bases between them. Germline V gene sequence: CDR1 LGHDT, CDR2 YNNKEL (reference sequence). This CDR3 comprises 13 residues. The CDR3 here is CASSLESSYEQYF. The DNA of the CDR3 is TGTGCCAGCAGCTTAGAGAGCTCCTACGAGCAGTACTTC.

CDR3 region: CASRPSGLSYNEQFF. The CDR3 coding sequence is TGCGCCAGCAGGCCGAGTGGGCTCTCCTACAATGAGCAGTTCTTC. The V gene is TRBV10-2, the J gene TRBJ2-1, with D hard to call. The CDR3 consists of 15 residues. Germline values: CDR1 WSHSY, CDR2 SAAADI. Trimming removed 6 bases from V and 0 bases from J, with 12 bases in between.

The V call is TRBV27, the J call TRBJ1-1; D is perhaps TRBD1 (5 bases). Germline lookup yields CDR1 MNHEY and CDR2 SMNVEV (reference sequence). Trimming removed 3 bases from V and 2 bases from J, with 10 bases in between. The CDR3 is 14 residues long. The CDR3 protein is CASSFSGLNTEAFF. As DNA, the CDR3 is TGTGCCAGCAGTTTTTCAGGGCTTAACACTGAAGCTTTCTTT.

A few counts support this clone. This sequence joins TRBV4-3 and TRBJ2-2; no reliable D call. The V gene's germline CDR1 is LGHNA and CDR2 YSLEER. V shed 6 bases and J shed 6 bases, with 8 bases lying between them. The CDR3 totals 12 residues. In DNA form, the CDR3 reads TGCGCCAGCAGTCTTAGTCCCGGGGAGCTGTTTTTT. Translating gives CASSLSPGELFF.

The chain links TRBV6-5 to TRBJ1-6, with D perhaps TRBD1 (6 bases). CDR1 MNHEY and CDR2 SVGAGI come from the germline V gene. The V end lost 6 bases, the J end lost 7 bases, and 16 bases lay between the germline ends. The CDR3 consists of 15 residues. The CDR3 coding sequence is TGTGCCAGCAGGTCCAAAGGGGGTCCCAATTCACCCCTCCACTTT. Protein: CASRSKGGPNSPLHF.

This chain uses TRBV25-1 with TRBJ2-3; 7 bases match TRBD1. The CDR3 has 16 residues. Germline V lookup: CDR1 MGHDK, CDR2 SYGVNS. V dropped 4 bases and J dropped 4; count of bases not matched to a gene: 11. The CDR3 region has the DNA TGTGCCAGCAGTGGGAGACAGGGAAATTCTGCAGATACGCAGTATTTT. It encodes CASSGRQGNSADTQYF.

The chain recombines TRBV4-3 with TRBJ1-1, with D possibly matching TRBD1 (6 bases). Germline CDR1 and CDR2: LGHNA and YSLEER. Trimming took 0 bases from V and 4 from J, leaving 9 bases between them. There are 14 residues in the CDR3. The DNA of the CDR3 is TGCGCCAGCAGCCAAGATGTCAGGGGCACTGAAGCTTTCTTT. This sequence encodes CASSQDVRGTEAFF.

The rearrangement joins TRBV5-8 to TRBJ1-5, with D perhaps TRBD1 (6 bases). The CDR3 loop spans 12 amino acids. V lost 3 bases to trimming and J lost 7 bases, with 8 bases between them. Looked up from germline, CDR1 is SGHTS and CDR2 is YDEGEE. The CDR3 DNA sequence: TGTGCCAGCAGCTGGGACACGCAGCCCCAGCATTTT. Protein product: CASSWDTQPQHF.

Written as DNA, the CDR3 is TGTGCCACCCGACTGACGGGGGATTCCTGGCCCCAGCATTTT. As protein: CATRLTGDSWPQHF. V gene TRBV6-5 combines with J gene TRBJ1-5; D may be TRBD1 (5 bases). CDR1 is MNHEY, CDR2 SVGAGI, per germline. Trimming stripped 10 bases from V and 9 bases from J, with 22 bases between. This CDR3 contains 14 residues.

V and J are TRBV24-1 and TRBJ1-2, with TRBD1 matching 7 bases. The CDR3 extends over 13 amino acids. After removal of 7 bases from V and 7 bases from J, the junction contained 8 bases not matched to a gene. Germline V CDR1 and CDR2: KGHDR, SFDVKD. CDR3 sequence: CATSLTGTFGYTF. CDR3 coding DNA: TGTGCCACCAGCCTGACAGGGACCTTTGGCTACACCTTC.

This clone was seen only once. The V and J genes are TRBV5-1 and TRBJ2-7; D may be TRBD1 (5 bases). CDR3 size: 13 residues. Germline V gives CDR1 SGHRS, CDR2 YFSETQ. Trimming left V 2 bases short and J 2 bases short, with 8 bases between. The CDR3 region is CASSFDRTYEQYF. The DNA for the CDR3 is TGCGCCAGCAGCTTCGACAGAACCTACGAGCAGTACTTC.

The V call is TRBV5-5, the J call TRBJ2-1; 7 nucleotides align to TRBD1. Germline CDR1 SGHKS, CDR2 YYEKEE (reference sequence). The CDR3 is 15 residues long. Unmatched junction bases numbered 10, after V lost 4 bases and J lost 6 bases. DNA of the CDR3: TGTGCCAGCAGCCGTACAGGGGTTGAAGGCAATGAGCAGTTCTTC. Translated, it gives CASSRTGVEGNEQFF.

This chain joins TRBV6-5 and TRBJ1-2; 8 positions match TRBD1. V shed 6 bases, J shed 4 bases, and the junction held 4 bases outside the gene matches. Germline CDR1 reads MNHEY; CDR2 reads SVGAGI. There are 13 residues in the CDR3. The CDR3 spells CASSRTGTYGYTF. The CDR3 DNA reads TGTGCCAGCAGCAGGACAGGGACCTATGGCTACACCTTC.

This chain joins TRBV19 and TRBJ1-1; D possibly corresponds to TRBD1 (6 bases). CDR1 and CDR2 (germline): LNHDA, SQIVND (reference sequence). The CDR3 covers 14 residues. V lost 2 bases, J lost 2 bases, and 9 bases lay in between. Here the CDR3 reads CASSIRGGNTEAFF. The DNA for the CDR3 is TGTGCCAGTAGTATAAGGGGGGGTAACACTGAAGCTTTCTTT.

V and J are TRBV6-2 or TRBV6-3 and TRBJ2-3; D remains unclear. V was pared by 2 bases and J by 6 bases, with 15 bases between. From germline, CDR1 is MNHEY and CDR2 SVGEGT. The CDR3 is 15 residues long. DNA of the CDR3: TGTGCCAGCAGTTACACCCTAGGTTCATACGATACGCAGTATTTT. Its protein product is CASSYTLGSYDTQYF.